The 8 T cell receptor beta chains below were found in one sample sequenced in a study of blood T cell repertoires in COVID-19. The table came from immunoSEQ multiplex PCR; TCRdb's copy has only in-frame clones and leaves some out. This table has around 170,000 clones, under 85% appearing once. Sequenced material: peripheral blood. The receptor source for this set is a woman aged 40 to 50 with acute or convalescent COVID-19.

The rearrangement joins TRBV5-4 to TRBJ1-1; D unresolved. The V gene's germline CDR1 is SGHNT and CDR2 YYREEE (reference sequence). The CDR3 sequence is 15 residues long. With 4 bases removed from V and 0 bases from J, the gap between germline ends came to 13 bases. The CDR3: CASSGVRGMNTEAFF. In nucleotides, the CDR3 is TGTGCCAGCAGCGGGGTACGGGGTATGAACACTGAAGCTTTCTTT.

The chain uses TRBV4-1 and TRBJ1-1; 12 bases are shared with TRBD1. This CDR3 contains 14 residues. V dropped 4 bases and J dropped 10; count of bases not matched to a gene: 7. Germline lookup yields CDR1 MGHRA and CDR2 YSYEKL. CDR3 protein: CASSLGQGASLAFF. DNA of the CDR3: TGCGCCAGCAGCCTGGGACAGGGGGCTTCCTTAGCTTTCTTT.

This chain uses TRBV27 with TRBJ2-7, with a possible D match to TRBD1 (5 bases). CDR1 and CDR2 (germline): MNHEY, SMNVEV (reference sequence). CDR3 size: 13 residues. Trimming pared 3 bases from V and 6 bases from J, leaving 12 bases between. The CDR3 sequence is CASSFPGNVEQYF. The CDR3 DNA reads TGTGCCAGCAGTTTTCCAGGGAATGTCGAGCAGTACTTC.

The J gene is TRBJ1-1, the V gene TRBV7-8; TRBD1 matches 8 bases. Germline V gene lookup returns CDR1 SGHVS and CDR2 FQNEAQ. Germline trimming cut 7 bases from V and 5 bases from J; bases unmatched to any gene: 12. This CDR3 region has 15 residues. For the CDR3, the DNA is TGTGCCAGCACCTTGGCATACAGGGGGAGGACTGAAGCTTTCTTT. As protein: CASTLAYRGRTEAFF.

The chain has TRBV2 and TRBJ2-5, with D tentatively TRBD2 (6 bases). The V end lost 6 bases, the J end lost 2 bases, and 16 bases lay between the germline ends. The CDR3 has 15 residues. Germline CDR1 is SNHLY and CDR2 is FYNNEI. The CDR3: CASRPGTPYQETQYF. The CDR3 DNA is TGTGCCAGCAGGCCAGGGACTCCTTATCAAGAGACCCAGTACTTC.

This rearrangement joins TRBV28 to TRBJ1-4; 10 positions agree with TRBD1. With 6 bases clipped from V and 5 bases from J, the junction kept 6 bases outside the gene matches. This CDR3 has 15 amino acids. Germline V gives CDR1 MDHEN, CDR2 SYDVKM. CDR3 in amino acids: CASRLSGQGNEKLFF. The CDR3 region has the DNA TGTGCCAGCAGACTTTCGGGACAGGGGAATGAAAAACTGTTTTTT.

The chain employs TRBV27 and TRBJ2-1; D uncertain. The CDR3 totals 17 residues. Trimming removed 4 bases at V and 0 bases at J, with 16 bases between. CDR1 and CDR2 from the germline V gene are MNHEY and SMNVEV (reference sequence). CDR3 in DNA: TGTGCCAGCAGTTCGTTCTACTCTCTAAGCTCCTACAATGAGCAGTTCTTC. Translated, it gives CASSSFYSLSSYNEQFF.

With regard to this clone: The identical CDR3 is also encoded by other nucleotide sequences in the sample. The chain links TRBV3-1 (or the pseudogene TRBV3-2) to TRBJ2-5, with a tentative D call TRBD2 (5 bases). V was pared by 0 bases and J by 5 bases, with 7 bases between. The CDR3 consists of 13 residues. Looked up from germline, CDR1 is LGHDT and CDR2 is YNNKEL (reference sequence). The CDR3 DNA follows: TGTGCCAGCAGCCAAGATCGCGGGGAGACCCAGTACTTC. Its protein is CASSQDRGETQYF.